This T cell receptor (beta chain) was recovered during a study of T cell responses to AZD1222 COVID-19 vaccine. Study findings and constraints: Baseline seropositives among AZD1222 recipients totaled only 6 or 7.

Comment on this clone: Its cognate antigen is unknown.

Repertoires were generated with immunoSEQ multiplex PCR, while TCRdb's copy carries only in-frame clones and drops some. In the table there are about 150,000 clones, around 90% of which are singletons. The CDR3 runs 16 residues. Germline V gives CDR1 KGHDR, CDR2 SFDVKD. Trimming took off 1 base at V and 0 bases at J, with 8 bases between the two ends. This receptor was identified in an adult in good health. The chain employs TRBV24-1 and TRBJ2-2; D unclear. Specimen: peripheral blood, collected on day 0 of AZD1222 vaccination. The DNA of the CDR3 is TGTGCCACCAGTGATTTCGGCAGGACGAACACCGGGGAGCTGTTTTTT. It yields the protein CATSDFGRTNTGELFF.